Presented here are 4 T cell receptor beta chains from one specimen sequenced in a study of vaccination and CD4 T cells after COVID-19. The treatment here: approximately nine-day PBMC culture with coronavirus spike peptide pools or control peptides (ViraFEST assay). The Oncomine TCR Beta short-read assay was applied to DNA of cultured CD4+ T cells. Each CDR3 protein is one row after TCRdb ran MiXCR on the PCR reads. Here the sample spans several thousand distinct CDR3 sequences, 56% being singletons. For these receptors, no antigen is known. Sequencing used CD4+ T cells from blood, cultured in vitro. These receptors originate from a human donor who had recovered from COVID-19.

The chain couples TRBV20-1 to TRBJ1-5; D is possibly TRBD1 (5 bases). V lost 0 bases and J 4 bases, leaving 16 bases between the germline ends. The CDR3 totals 16 residues. Germline lookup yields CDR1 DFQATT and CDR2 SNEGSKA (reference sequence). The CDR3 loop is CSARERRGLRNQPQHF. CDR3 sequence (DNA): TGCAGTGCTAGAGAGAGGAGGGGACTTAGAAATCAGCCCCAGCATTTT.

The chain recombines TRBV23-1 with TRBJ1-2; D unclear. TRBV23-1 is designated an ORF whose function remains uncertain. The CDR3 is 11 amino acids. V dropped 7 bases and J dropped 8 bases, with 11 bases sitting between them. The CDR3 sequence: CASTPPAGYTF. CDR3 sequence (DNA): TGCGCCAGCACCCCCCCGGCCGGCTACACCTTC.

The rearrangement uses TRBV20-1 and TRBJ2-1, with TRBD2 identical over 12 bases. Unmatched junction bases numbered 4, after V lost 6 bases and J lost 1 base. Per the germline V gene, CDR1 is DFQATT and CDR2 is SNEGSKA (reference sequence). This CDR3 region has 15 residues. CDR3 DNA sequence: TGCAGTGCCCAAACTAGCGGGAGGTCCTACAATGAGCAGTTCTTC. Translating gives CSAQTSGRSYNEQFF.

Details on this clonotype: A much larger clone lies one base from this, so it may be a read error. The chain carries TRBV6-1 and TRBJ1-3; D is unclear. CDR1 MNHNS and CDR2 SASEGT come from the germline V gene. CDR3 length: 14 residues. The CDR3 DNA reads as TGTGCCAGCAGGTTACAGTACTCTGGAAACATCATATATTTT. Its translation: CASRLQYSGNIIYF.